Shown below are 6 T cell receptor beta chains from a single sample sequenced in a study of metastatic and nonmetastatic thyroid tumors. TCRdb re-clonotyped the PCR reads via MiXCR. The table shows 35,000 to 45,000 clones, with about 12% occurring only once. Each patient went into thyroid surgery without having received any treatment. The source material was blood. The receptors were sampled from a male donor with papillary thyroid cancer or a benign thyroid nodule (not recorded which). Some clones in this sample may be carry-over from other donors' samples.

This clone was detected ten times or more. This chain links TRBV7-2 with TRBJ2-3, with a tentative D call TRBD2 (5 bases). Trimming pared 5 bases from V and 4 bases from J, leaving 13 bases between. The length of the CDR3 is 14 residues. Germline CDR1 reads SGHTA; CDR2 reads FQGNSA. CDR3 residues: CASSEGRQADTQYF. The CDR3 DNA is TGTGCCAGCAGCGAGGGCCGTCAAGCAGATACGCAGTATTTT. Looking up the rest from reference TRBV7-2 and TRBJ2-3 gives the full variable domain: GAGVSQSPSNKVTEKGKDVELRCDPISGHTALYWYRQSLGQGLEFLIYFQGNSAPDKSGLPSDRFSAERTGGSVSTLTIQRTQQEDSAVYLCASSEGRQADTQYFGPGTRLTVL.

In its sample, this clone was seen many times. This chain joins TRBV20-1 and TRBJ1-1; no firm D call. With 1 base removed from V and 1 base from J, the gap between germline ends came to 7 bases. There are 13 residues in the CDR3. CDR1 and CDR2 from the germline V gene are DFQATT and SNEGSKA (reference sequence). CDR3 protein: CSARVPPNTEAFF. Written as DNA, the CDR3 is TGCAGTGCTAGAGTTCCCCCGAACACTGAAGCTTTCTTT.

This clone was seen a few times. At one end the junction does not follow the germline gene, possibly because of a read error. This rearrangement joins TRBV10-3 to TRBJ2-7; tentative D call: TRBD2 (6 bases). The CDR3 is 12 amino acids. Looked up from germline, CDR1 is ENHRY and CDR2 is SYGVKD. The CDR3, as DNA: TGCGCCATCATTGAGTCTAGCGACGAGCAGTACTTC. This encodes CAIIESSDEQYF.

In this sample, this clone turned up many times. The CDR3 protein is CASSSEEGGYGYTF. In nucleotides, the CDR3 is TGCGCCAGCAGCTCAGAAGAAGGCGGCTATGGCTACACCTTC. The rearrangement links TRBV5-1 to TRBJ1-2; D gene unclear. This CDR3 comprises 14 residues. Germline CDR1 SGHRS, CDR2 YFSETQ. Trimming left V 3 bases short and J 4 bases short, with 13 bases between.

This clone appeared many times. The chain is built from TRBV6-1 and TRBJ2-5; no clear D gene. Germline CDR1 MNHNS, CDR2 SASEGT. This CDR3 spans 15 amino acids. The V end was cut by 1 base, the J end by 4 bases, with 13 bases between. CDR3 sequence reads: CASSEVGVWGETQYF. CDR3 sequence (DNA): TGTGCCAGCAGTGAAGTAGGAGTCTGGGGAGAGACCCAGTACTTC.

This clone was recorded many times. The chain recombines TRBV12-3 or TRBV12-4 with TRBJ1-2, with TRBD1 as a possible D gene (6 bases). This CDR3 has 13 residues. Trimming removed 6 bases from V and 7 bases from J, with 15 bases in between. CDR3 nucleotides: TGTGCCAGCAGCCTGACAGGTGGAGTTGGCTACACCTTC. This gives the protein CASSLTGGVGYTF.